One sample yielded the 9 T cell receptor delta chains listed below, sequenced in a study of gamma-delta T cells after stem cell transplantation. TCRdb fed the RT-PCR reads to CATT. The table shows 4,000 to 5,500 delta-chain clones, with less than 2% occurring only once. Sequencing was carried out using gamma-delta T cells. Receptor source: a human donor. It is not recorded whose cells these are; they may come from a transplant donor.

To note about this clone: TCRdb has a much larger clone's protein, which differs at residue 4 from the translation of this DNA, likely because of a read error; what is shown is the protein translated from the DNA. This chain links TRDV2 with TRDJ1; 13 positions agree with TRDD3. Germline V gene data show CDR1 as GEAIGNYY and CDR2 as EKD. There are 20 residues in the CDR3. The CDR3 loop reads CACGTVAGTGGYAVNDKLIF. The CDR3 bases are TGTGCCTGTGGCACCGTCGCTGGAACTGGGGGATACGCAGTTAACGATAAACTCATCTTT.

About this clone: A far larger clone is just one base off, so this is likely a read error. Other DNA sequences from this sample encode an identical CDR3 as well. In DNA, the CDR3 is TGTGCTTGTGACATTCTACTGGGGGATGATAAACTCATCTTT. Translating gives CACDILLGDDKLIF. The J gene is TRDJ1, the V gene TRDV2; TRDD3 matches 10 bases. The CDR3 has 14 amino acids. Germline CDR1 and CDR2: GEAIGNYY and EKD.

A remark on this clone: A read error likely explains this, since a far larger clone differs by one base. V gene TRDV2 combines with J gene TRDJ3, with TRDD3 as a possible D gene (5 bases). Germline CDR1 is GEAIGNYY and CDR2 is EKD. The CDR3 contains 22 residues. V dropped 3 bases and J dropped 2 bases, with 28 bases sitting between them. The CDR3 protein is CACDAAGPGERGKAWDTRQMFF. In DNA, the CDR3 is TGTGCCTGTGACGCCGCGGGACCTGGTGAGCGGGGAAAAGCCTGGGACACCCGACAGATGTTTTTC.

In regard to this clone: The protein in TCRdb stems from a much larger clone and differs at residue 12 from this DNA's translation, likely a read error; here the protein is translated from the DNA. The chain uses TRDV2 and TRDJ1; D is undetermined. Germline-derived CDR1 and CDR2 are GEAIGNYY and EKD. The CDR3 has 15 amino acids. The CDR3 DNA is TGTGCCTGTGACCAGCTTGGTTGGGACACCGATCAACTCATCTTT. Residues: CACDQLGWDTDQLIF.

This clone has only a few counts. V and J are TRDV2 and TRDJ1, with D maybe TRDD3 (5 bases). This CDR3 comprises 18 residues. The V gene's germline CDR1 is GEAIGNYY and CDR2 EKD. V was cut by 3 bases and J by 0 bases, with 22 bases left in between. CDR3 nucleotide sequence: TGTGCCTGTGACGGGCTGGGTCGAACCCTTGGGAACACCGATAAACTCATCTTT. Translation: CACDGLGRTLGNTDKLIF.

Comments on this clone: The protein that TCRdb holds for this DNA derives from a much larger clone and differs from the translated DNA at residue 8, which likely indicates a read error; the protein shown here is translated from the DNA. The genes are TRDV2 and TRDJ3; a possible D gene is TRDD2 (5 bases). CDR1 GEAIGNYY and CDR2 EKD come from the germline V gene. This CDR3 region has 19 residues. The V end lost 0 bases, the J end lost 3 bases, and 17 bases lay between the germline ends. The CDR3 DNA follows: TGTGCCTGTGACACCGCGAGTGGTCCTTCTGGCTGGGACACCCGACAGATGTTTTTC. It yields the protein CACDTASGPSGWDTRQMFF.

Turning to this clone: A single base is all that separates this from a far larger clone, so a read error is likely. Other nucleotide sequences in the sample specify the same CDR3. The chain links TRDV2 to TRDJ1; 9 bases line up with TRDD3. CDR3 length: 21 residues. Germline loops: CDR1 GEAIGNYY, CDR2 EKD. The CDR3 nucleotides read TGTGCTTGTGACTTTGTTTCTGCGAGTACTGGGGGAGCCCGGTACACCGATAAACTCATCTTT. It specifies CACDFVSASTGGARYTDKLIF.

Many counts were recorded for this clone. This likely traces to a read error, being one base from a far larger clone. The J gene is TRDJ1, the V gene TRDV2, with a possible D match to TRDD3 (5 bases). V lost 3 bases and J 2 bases, leaving 21 bases between the germline ends. This CDR3 is 17 amino acids long. Germline V gene lookup returns CDR1 GEAIGNYY and CDR2 EKD. CDR3 sequence: CACDGVYSGRLTDKLIF. The CDR3 DNA reads TGTGCCTGTGACGGAGTATATTCTGGGCGATTAACCGATAAACTCATCTTT.

Points on this clone: TCRdb records a much larger clone's protein for this DNA, with a difference at residue 7 that likely arises from a read error; the protein given is the translation of the DNA. This sequence joins TRDV2 and TRDJ1, with 8 positions matching TRDD3. The germline V gene encodes CDR1 GEAIGNYY and CDR2 EKD. CDR3 size: 18 residues. Trimming at V came to 3 bases and at J to 0 bases, leaving 14 bases not matched to a gene. The CDR3 loop is CACDVLRDTEGHTDKLIF. In DNA, the CDR3 is TGTGCCTGTGACGTACTGAGGGATACGGAGGGGCACACCGATAAACTCATCTTT.